This TCR beta chain emerged from a study of response to subunit inactivated influenza vaccine. Findings of the study overall: Only a handful of new T cells, the authors suggested, are recruited with each seasonal influenza vaccination.

TCRdb re-called the RT-PCR reads with MiXCR, one entry per CDR3 protein. The sample includes about 190,000 distinct CDR3 sequences, approximately 15% of them seen just once. Details on this clonotype: Its antigen is still unknown.

Trimming took 3 bases from V and 2 from J, leaving 16 bases between them. Germline lookup yields CDR1 DFQATT and CDR2 SNEGSKA (reference sequence). The CDR3 sequence is 15 residues long. This rearrangement joins TRBV20-1 to TRBJ2-5; D unresolved. The receptor's source is a man between 50 and 59 years old who received an inactivated influenza vaccine. The sequenced sample was CD8+ T cells sorted from PBMCs, obtained 5 days after vaccination. The DNA for the CDR3 is TGCAGTGCTAGCGCTACACTGGGCTTTCAAGAGACCCAGTACTTC. Amino acids: CSASATLGFQETQYF.